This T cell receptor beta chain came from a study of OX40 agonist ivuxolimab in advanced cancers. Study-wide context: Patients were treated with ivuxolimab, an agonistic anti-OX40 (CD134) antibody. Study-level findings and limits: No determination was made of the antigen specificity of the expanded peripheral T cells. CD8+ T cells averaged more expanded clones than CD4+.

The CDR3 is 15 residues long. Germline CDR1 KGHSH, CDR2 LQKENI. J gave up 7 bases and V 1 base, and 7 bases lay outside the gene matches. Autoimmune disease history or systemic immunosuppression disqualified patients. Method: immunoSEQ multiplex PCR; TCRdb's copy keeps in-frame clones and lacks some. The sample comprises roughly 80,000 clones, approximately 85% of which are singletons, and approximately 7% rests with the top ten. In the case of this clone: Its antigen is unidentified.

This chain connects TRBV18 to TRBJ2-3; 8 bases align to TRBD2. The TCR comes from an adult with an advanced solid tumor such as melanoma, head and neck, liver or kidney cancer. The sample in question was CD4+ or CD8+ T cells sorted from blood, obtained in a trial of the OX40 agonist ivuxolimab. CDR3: CASSPRREVPYTQYF. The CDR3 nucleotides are TGTGCCAGCTCACCACGGCGGGAGGTACCATATACGCAGTATTTT. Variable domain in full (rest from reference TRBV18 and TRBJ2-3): NAGVMQNPRHLVRRRGQEARLRCSPMKGHSHVYWYRQLPEEGLKFMVYLQKENIIDESGMPKERFSAEFPKEGPSILRIQQVVRGDSAAYFCASSPRREVPYTQYFGPGTRLTVL.